The TCR beta chain under discussion was sequenced for a study of cytomegalovirus exposure and HLA in healthy donors. This PCR relied on a set of 60 Vbeta primers and 13 Jbeta primers. Repertoires were generated with immunoSEQ multiplex PCR, while TCRdb's copy carries only in-frame clones and drops some. The profile covers 100,000 to 150,000 clones, with 75% appearing a single time and 3.3% taken by the ten largest. This CDR3 is built from 14 residues. Per the germline V gene, CDR1 is MNHNS and CDR2 is SASEGT. The V and J ends lost 1 base and 5 bases respectively, with 11 bases between them. The source material was PBMCs. The chain has TRBV6-1 and TRBJ1-2; D is possibly TRBD1 (5 bases). The TCR was taken from a woman aged 50 to 65 in good health and CMV-seronegative. The CDR3 DNA follows: TGTGCCAGCAGTGAAGAAAGTGGGGGGTATGGCTACACCTTC. This encodes CASSEESGGYGYTF.